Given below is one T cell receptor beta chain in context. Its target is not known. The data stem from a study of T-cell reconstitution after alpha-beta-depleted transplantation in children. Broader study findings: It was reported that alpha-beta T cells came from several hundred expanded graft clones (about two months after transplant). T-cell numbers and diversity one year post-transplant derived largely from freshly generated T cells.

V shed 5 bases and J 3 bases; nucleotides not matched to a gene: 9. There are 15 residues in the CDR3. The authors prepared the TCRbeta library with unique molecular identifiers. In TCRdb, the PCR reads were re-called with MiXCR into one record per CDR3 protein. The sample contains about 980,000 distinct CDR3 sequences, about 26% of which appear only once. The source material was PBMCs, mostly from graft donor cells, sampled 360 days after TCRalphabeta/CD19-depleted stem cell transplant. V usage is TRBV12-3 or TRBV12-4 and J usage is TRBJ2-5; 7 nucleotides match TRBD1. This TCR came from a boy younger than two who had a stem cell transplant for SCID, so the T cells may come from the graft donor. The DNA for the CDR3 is TGTGCCAGCAGTCCCTCGGACAGGATGGAAGAGACCCAGTACTTC. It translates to CASSPSDRMEETQYF.